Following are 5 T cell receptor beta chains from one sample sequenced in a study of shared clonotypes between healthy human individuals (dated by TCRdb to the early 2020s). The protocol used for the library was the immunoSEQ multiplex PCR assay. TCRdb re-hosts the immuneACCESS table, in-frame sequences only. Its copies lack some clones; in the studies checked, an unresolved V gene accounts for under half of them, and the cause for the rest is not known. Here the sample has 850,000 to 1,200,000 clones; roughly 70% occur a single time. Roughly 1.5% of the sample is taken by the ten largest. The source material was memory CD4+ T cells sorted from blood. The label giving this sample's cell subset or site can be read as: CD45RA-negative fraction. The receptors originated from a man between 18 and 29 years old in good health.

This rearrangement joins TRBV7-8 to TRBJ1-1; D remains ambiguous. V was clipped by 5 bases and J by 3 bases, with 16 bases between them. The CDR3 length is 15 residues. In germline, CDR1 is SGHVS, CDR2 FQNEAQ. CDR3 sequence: CASSPSGPGDTEAFF. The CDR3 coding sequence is TGTGCCAGCAGCCCCTCCGGGCCCGGGGACACTGAAGCTTTCTTT.

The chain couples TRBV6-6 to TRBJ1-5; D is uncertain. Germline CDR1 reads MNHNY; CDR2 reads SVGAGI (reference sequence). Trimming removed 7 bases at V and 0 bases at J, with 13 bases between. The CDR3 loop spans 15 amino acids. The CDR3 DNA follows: TGTGCCAGCAACTCCGATCTGGGTAGCAATCAGCCCCAGCATTTT. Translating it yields CASNSDLGSNQPQHF.

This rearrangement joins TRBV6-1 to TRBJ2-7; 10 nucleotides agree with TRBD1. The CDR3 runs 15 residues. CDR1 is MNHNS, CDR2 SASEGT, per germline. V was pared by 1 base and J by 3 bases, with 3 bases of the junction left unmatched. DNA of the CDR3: TGTGCCAGCAGTGAAGTATGGGACAGGGGCTACGAGCAGTACTTC. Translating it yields CASSEVWDRGYEQYF.

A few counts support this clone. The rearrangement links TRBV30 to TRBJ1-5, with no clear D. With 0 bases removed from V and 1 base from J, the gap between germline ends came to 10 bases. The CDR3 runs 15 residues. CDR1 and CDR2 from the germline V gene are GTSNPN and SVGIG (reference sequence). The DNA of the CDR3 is TGTGCCTGGAGTGTGGTCGGAGGGAGCAATCAGCCCCAGCATTTT. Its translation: CAWSVVGGSNQPQHF.

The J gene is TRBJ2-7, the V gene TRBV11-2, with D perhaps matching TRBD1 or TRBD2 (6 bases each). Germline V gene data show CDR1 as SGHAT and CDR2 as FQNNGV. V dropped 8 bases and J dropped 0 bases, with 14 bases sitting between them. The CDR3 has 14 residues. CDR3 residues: CASAGGRISYEQYF. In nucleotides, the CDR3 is TGTGCCAGCGCTGGGGGGCGGATCTCCTACGAGCAGTACTTC.